These 27 T cell receptor beta chains were all obtained from the same sample, sequenced in a study of blood T cell repertoires in COVID-19. The data were produced by immunoSEQ multiplex PCR, yet TCRdb's version contains in-frame clones alone and is incomplete. The table shows roughly 380,000 clones, with more than 65% occurring only once. Material for sequencing was peripheral blood. These receptors all come from a human donor with acute or convalescent COVID-19. The donor label of this sample is uncertain.

V gene TRBV9 combines with J gene TRBJ1-2, with a possible D match to TRBD1 (6 bases). The CDR3 consists of 15 residues. Between the trimmed V and J ends, which lost 3 bases and 0 bases, there was a span of 12 bases. Germline V gene lookup returns CDR1 SGDLS and CDR2 YYNGEE. The CDR3 DNA is TGTGCCAGCAGCGGAGGGGGACAAGCTAACTATGGCTACACCTTC. Translated: CASSGGGQANYGYTF.

V and J are TRBV10-1 and TRBJ2-1; possible D gene TRBD1, 5 bases. The CDR3 is made up of 15 amino acids. Trimming took 4 bases from V and 10 from J, leaving 20 bases between them. Germline values: CDR1 WNHNN, CDR2 SYGVQD (reference sequence). This CDR3 is CASSGVLRGLGEQFF. In DNA, the CDR3 is TGCGCCAGCAGTGGGGTCCTAAGGGGCCTGGGGGAGCAGTTCTTC.

This clone has a single count. The chain carries TRBV21-1 and TRBJ2-3; TRBD1, the table's D call, lacks a check against the DNA. TRBV21-1 is an annotated pseudogene. The CDR3 has 12 amino acids. The CDR3 here is CASTTSPDTQYF. DNA of the CDR3: TGTGCCAGCACCACATCCCCAGATACGCAGTATTTT.

The chain carries TRBV10-2 and TRBJ1-2; TRBD1 matches 8 bases. Germline V lookup: CDR1 WSHSY, CDR2 SAAADI. V trimming: 10 bases; J trimming: 7 bases; junction bases outside the gene matches: 20. The CDR3 is made up of 16 amino acids. CDR3 sequence reads: CATADPTGVIRGGYTF. In DNA form, the CDR3 reads TGCGCCACCGCAGACCCGACAGGGGTGATACGGGGTGGCTACACCTTC.

This clone was recorded a few times. The CDR3 DNA reads as TGTGCCAGTAGTATTTTCGTAACAGGGCCCTACGAGCAGTACTTC. This gives the protein CASSIFVTGPYEQYF. The genes are TRBV19 and TRBJ2-7, with D maybe TRBD1 (6 bases). Germline assignment: CDR1 LNHDA and CDR2 SQIVND (reference sequence). The CDR3 extends over 15 amino acids. Trimming removed 3 bases from V and 2 bases from J, with 14 bases in between.

This chain connects TRBV5-6 to TRBJ1-1, with 12 bases identical to TRBD1. The germline CDR1 and CDR2 sequences are SGHDT and YYEEEE. After removal of 4 bases from V and 10 bases from J, the junction contained 5 bases not matched to a gene. The CDR3 runs to 13 residues. CDR3 sequence reads: CASSRDRGRGAFF. CDR3 DNA sequence: TGTGCCAGCAGCCGGGACAGGGGGCGGGGAGCTTTCTTT.

This clone was detected many times. The chain uses TRBV3-1 (or the pseudogene TRBV3-2) and TRBJ2-5; 8 positions agree with TRBD2. CDR3 length equals 16 residues. CDR1 is LGHDT and CDR2 is YNNKEL in the germline V gene (reference sequence). The trim removed 1 base at V and 2 bases at J, leaving 6 bases unmatched. The CDR3 sequence: CASSQGPGGGQETQYF. The CDR3 nucleotides read TGTGCCAGCAGCCAAGGACCTGGCGGGGGGCAAGAGACCCAGTACTTC.

The chain joins TRBV4-2 to TRBJ1-1; D gene ambiguous. Germline values: CDR1 LGHNA, CDR2 YNFKEQ. Trimming cost V 1 base and J 1 base, with 13 bases left between them. The CDR3 length is 16 residues. CDR3 in amino acids: CASSQGDLAENTEAFF. The CDR3 bases are TGTGCCAGCAGCCAAGGAGATCTTGCGGAGAACACTGAAGCTTTCTTT.

The chain joins TRBV7-9 to TRBJ2-1; 11 nucleotides align to TRBD2. This CDR3 is 16 amino acids long. Germline lookup yields CDR1 SEHNR and CDR2 FQNEAQ (reference sequence). Trimming cost V 5 bases and J 4 bases; bases outside gene matches: 7. Written as DNA, the CDR3 is TGTGCCAGCAGCCAGACTAGCGGGGTTCTTTACAATGAGCAGTTCTTC. Translation gives CASSQTSGVLYNEQFF.

The V gene is TRBV6-5, the J gene TRBJ2-7, with D maybe TRBD2 (6 bases). From germline, CDR1 is MNHEY and CDR2 SVGAGI. Between the trimmed V and J ends, which lost 5 bases and 2 bases, there was a span of 13 bases. This CDR3 comprises 14 residues. In nucleotides, the CDR3 is TGTGCCAGCAGTCGCCCCGGGAGCCCCTACGAGCAGTACTTC. It codes for CASSRPGSPYEQYF.

The chain joins TRBV10-2 to TRBJ2-1; TRBD2 matches at 10 bases. Germline CDR1 is WSHSY and CDR2 is SAAADI. The V gene end was trimmed by 5 bases and the J gene end by 3 bases; junction bases not matched to a gene: 4. The CDR3 runs to 15 residues. The CDR3 sequence is CASSKSGRDYNEQFF. CDR3 DNA sequence: TGCGCCAGCAGTAAAAGCGGGAGGGACTACAATGAGCAGTTCTTC.

On this clone: A read error may produce the germline difference seen at one junction end. The chain employs TRBV5-6 and TRBJ2-7; 11 bases match TRBD2. Germline V lookup: CDR1 SGHDT, CDR2 YYEEEE. CDR3 size: 15 residues. The CDR3: CAGSRRTSGPGEQYF. In DNA, the CDR3 is TGTGCCGGCAGCCGCAGGACTAGCGGGCCGGGGGAGCAGTACTTC.

V is TRBV27 and J is TRBJ1-1, with TRBD1 matching 7 bases. J gave up 4 bases and V 2 bases, and 4 bases lay outside the gene matches. Germline CDR1 MNHEY, CDR2 SMNVEV (reference sequence). The length of the CDR3 is 14 residues. CDR3 protein: CASSLRAGGTEAFF. CDR3 nucleotide sequence: TGTGCCAGCAGTTTAAGGGCAGGGGGCACTGAAGCTTTCTTT.

The V gene is TRBV24-1, the J gene TRBJ2-1; D may be TRBD1 (6 bases). V lost 5 bases to trimming and J lost 9 bases, with 13 bases between them. There are 13 residues in the CDR3. The germline V gene encodes CDR1 KGHDR and CDR2 SFDVKD. CDR3 residues: CATSGTGRAEQFF. CDR3 DNA sequence: TGTGCCACCAGTGGAACAGGGCGTGCTGAGCAGTTCTTC.

The gene calls are TRBV5-1 and TRBJ1-2; D remains unclear. V lost 4 bases, J lost 6 bases, and 16 bases lay in between. CDR1 and CDR2 from the germline V gene are SGHRS and YFSETQ. CDR3 length equals 14 residues. The CDR3 DNA reads TGCGCCAGCAGCCGGGGAGTCAGCGAACATGGCTACACCTTC. It is translated as CASSRGVSEHGYTF.

V gene TRBV5-5 combines with J gene TRBJ2-1; D perhaps matches TRBD1 (5 bases). The germline CDR1 and CDR2 sequences are SGHKS and YYEKEE (reference sequence). V dropped 0 bases and J dropped 2 bases, with 9 bases sitting between them. This CDR3 region has 15 residues. The CDR3 DNA is TGTGCCAGCAGCTTGGGACAGAGCACCTACAATGAGCAGTTCTTC. It is translated as CASSLGQSTYNEQFF.

This clone was counted a single time. The rearrangement joins TRBV18 to TRBJ1-1, with D possibly matching TRBD1 (5 bases). The germline V gene encodes CDR1 KGHSH and CDR2 LQKENI. The CDR3 consists of 13 residues. V lost 7 bases, J lost 3 bases, and 12 bases lay in between. For the CDR3, the DNA is TGTGCCAGCTTCCAGGGCCAGTACACTGAAGCTTTCTTT. This encodes CASFQGQYTEAFF.

The rearrangement uses TRBV30 and TRBJ2-5; 13 bases align to TRBD2. The CDR3 extends over 14 amino acids. Germline V gene sequence: CDR1 GTSNPN, CDR2 SVGIG (reference sequence). V lost 2 bases and J lost 5; bases outside the gene matches: 2. The CDR3: CAWSRTSGSETQYF. In nucleotides, the CDR3 is TGTGCCTGGAGTCGGACTAGCGGGAGTGAGACCCAGTACTTC.

The V and J genes are TRBV9 and TRBJ1-2, with D tentatively TRBD1 (6 bases). CDR1 is SGDLS, CDR2 YYNGEE, per germline. Trimming cost V 0 bases and J 6 bases, with 15 bases left between them. This CDR3 region has 15 residues. In nucleotides, the CDR3 is TGTGCCAGCAGCGTAGTTCAGACAGGACCTAATGGCTACACCTTC. Protein: CASSVVQTGPNGYTF.

The chain recombines TRBV5-1 with TRBJ1-4; D remains ambiguous. Trimming stripped 4 bases from V and 8 bases from J, with 18 bases between. The CDR3 spans 15 residues. The germline V gene encodes CDR1 SGHRS and CDR2 YFSETQ. CDR3 coding DNA: TGCGCCAGCAGCCGCTCGCGGGCGATAGGGGAAAAACTGTTTTTT. This gives the protein CASSRSRAIGEKLFF.

The chain links TRBV7-9 to TRBJ1-6; TRBD1 agrees at 7 bases. CDR1 and CDR2 (germline): SEHNR, FQNEAQ (reference sequence). The CDR3 has 15 residues. V shed 3 bases and J 6 bases; nucleotides not matched to a gene: 5. CDR3 coding DNA: TGTGCCAGCAGCTTGGCGGGACAGACTAATTCACCCCTCCACTTT. It is translated as CASSLAGQTNSPLHF.

The sample holds one count of this clone. Other DNA sequences in the sample encode the same CDR3. The chain joins TRBV18 to TRBJ1-2; D is unresolved. This CDR3 is built from 14 residues. Germline V gene data show CDR1 as KGHSH and CDR2 as LQKENI. V was shortened by 2 bases and J by 1 base, with 8 bases between the two germline ends. CDR3 coding DNA: TGTGCCAGCTCACCAGGCGGGGTTAACTATGGCTACACCTTC. It encodes CASSPGGVNYGYTF.

This clone was seen just once. The chain couples TRBV18 to TRBJ1-4; 10 bases are a match to TRBD1. With 8 bases clipped from V and 8 bases from J, the junction kept 8 bases outside the gene matches. In germline, CDR1 is KGHSH, CDR2 LQKENI. CDR3 length: 14 residues. CDR3 sequence: CASTPGQGREKLFF. For the CDR3, the DNA is TGTGCCAGCACCCCGGGACAGGGGAGGGAAAAACTGTTTTTT.

J is TRBJ1-2 and V is TRBV6-5; possible D gene TRBD1, 6 bases. The CDR3 totals 16 residues. The germline gives CDR1 MNHEY, CDR2 SVGAGI. The V and J ends lost 0 bases and 6 bases respectively, with 17 bases between them. The CDR3 sequence is CASSYSGVNREDGYTF. CDR3 coding DNA: TGTGCCAGCAGTTACTCGGGGGTTAACAGGGAAGATGGCTACACCTTC.

The J gene is TRBJ2-1, the V gene TRBV7-8; TRBD2 matches at 7 bases. This CDR3 spans 16 amino acids. Per the germline V gene, CDR1 is SGHVS and CDR2 is FQNEAQ. V dropped 5 bases and J dropped 6; count of bases not matched to a gene: 13. Here the CDR3 reads CASSRLSAGSPNEQFF. The CDR3 nucleotides are TGTGCCAGCAGCCGCCTTTCAGCGGGATCCCCCAATGAGCAGTTCTTC.

V usage is TRBV5-5 and J usage is TRBJ2-7; perhaps TRBD2 as D (7 bases). This CDR3 contains 12 residues. Germline V gene lookup returns CDR1 SGHKS and CDR2 YYEKEE (reference sequence). The ends were cut back, 1 base at V and 6 bases at J, with 8 bases in the middle. The CDR3 sequence: CASSLRGGEQYF. The CDR3 DNA sequence: TGTGCCAGCAGCTTGAGGGGGGGCGAGCAGTACTTC.

The CDR3 DNA reads TGTGCCAGCAGCTTTTGGGGAGTAGGCTACGAGCAGTACTTC. Its translation: CASSFWGVGYEQYF. The chain carries TRBV5-6 and TRBJ2-7, with TRBD2 as a possible D gene (5 bases). CDR3 length: 14 amino acids. Germline V CDR1 and CDR2: SGHDT, YYEEEE. The V end lost 2 bases, the J end lost 3 bases, and 12 bases lay between the germline ends.